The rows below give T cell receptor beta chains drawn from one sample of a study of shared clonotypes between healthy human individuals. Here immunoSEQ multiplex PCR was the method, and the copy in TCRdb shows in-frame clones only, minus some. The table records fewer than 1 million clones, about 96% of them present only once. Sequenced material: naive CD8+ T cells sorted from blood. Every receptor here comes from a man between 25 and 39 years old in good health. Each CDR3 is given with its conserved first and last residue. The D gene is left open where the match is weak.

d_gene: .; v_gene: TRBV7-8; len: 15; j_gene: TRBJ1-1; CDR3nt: TGTGCCAGCAGCCGCACCAGTTGGGGGAACACTGAAGCTTTCTTT; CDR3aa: CASSRTSWGNTEAFF
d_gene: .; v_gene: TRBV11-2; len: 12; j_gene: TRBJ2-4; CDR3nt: TGTGCCAGCAGCTTAGTGGCAGATATTCAGTACTTC; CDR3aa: CASSLVADIQYF
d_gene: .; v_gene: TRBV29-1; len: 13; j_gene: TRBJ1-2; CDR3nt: TGCAGCGTTGTGGCAGGCAGCAACTATGGCTACACCTTC; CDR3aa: CSVVAGSNYGYTF
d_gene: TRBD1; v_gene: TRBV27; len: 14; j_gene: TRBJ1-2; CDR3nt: TGTGCCAGCAGTTTAGACAGGGCTAACTATGGCTACACCTTC; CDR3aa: CASSLDRANYGYTF
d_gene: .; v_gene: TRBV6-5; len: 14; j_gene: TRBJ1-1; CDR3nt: TGTGCCAGCAGTTACGCAGGGGTTCGCACTGAAGCTTTCTTT; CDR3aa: CASSYAGVRTEAFF
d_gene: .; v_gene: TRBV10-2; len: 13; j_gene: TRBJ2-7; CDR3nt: TGCGCCAGCGGTACGAGTCGGGCCTACGAGCAGTACTTC; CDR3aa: CASGTSRAYEQYF
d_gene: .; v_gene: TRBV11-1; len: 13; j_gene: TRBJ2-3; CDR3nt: TGTGCCAGCAGCAGACATGGAGGGGATACGCAGTATTTT; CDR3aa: CASSRHGGDTQYF
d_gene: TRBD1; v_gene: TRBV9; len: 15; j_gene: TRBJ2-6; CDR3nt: TGTGCCAGCACCGGGACAGGGGGTACGACCAACGTCCTGACTTTC; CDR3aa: CASTGTGGTTNVLTF
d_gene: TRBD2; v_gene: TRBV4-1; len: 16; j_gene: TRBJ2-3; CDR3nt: TGCGCCAGCAGCCAAGTGGGCTTGGGAGGGCTCGATACGCAGTATTTT; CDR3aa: CASSQVGLGGLDTQYF
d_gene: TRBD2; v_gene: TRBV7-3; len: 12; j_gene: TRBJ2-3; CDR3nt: TGTGCCAGCAGCCGGGAGGGAGATACGCAGTATTTT; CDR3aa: CASSREGDTQYF
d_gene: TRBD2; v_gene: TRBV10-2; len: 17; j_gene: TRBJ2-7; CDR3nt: TGCGCCAGCAGTGAGTCAAGGACTAGCGGGAGTATCCACGAGCAGTACTTC; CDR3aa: CASSESRTSGSIHEQYF
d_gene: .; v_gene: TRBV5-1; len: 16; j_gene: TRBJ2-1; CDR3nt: TGCGCCAGCAGCTCCGGTGGGGGGCCCTCCTACAATGAGCAGTTCTTC; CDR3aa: CASSSGGGPSYNEQFF
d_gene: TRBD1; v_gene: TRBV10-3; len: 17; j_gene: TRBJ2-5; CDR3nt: TGTGCCATCAGTGAAGTACCGGGACAGGGTGGTTGGGAGACCCAGTACTTC; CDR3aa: CAISEVPGQGGWETQYF
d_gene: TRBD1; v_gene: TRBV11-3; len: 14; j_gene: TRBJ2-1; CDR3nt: TGTGCCAGCAGCCCACGGGGACAGGGATTAGAGCAGTTCTTC; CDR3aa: CASSPRGQGLEQFF
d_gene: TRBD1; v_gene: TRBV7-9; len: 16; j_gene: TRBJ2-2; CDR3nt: TGTGCCAGCAGCCGGGAGCAGGGGGCGGCCAGAGGGGAGCTGTTTTTT; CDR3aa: CASSREQGAARGELFF
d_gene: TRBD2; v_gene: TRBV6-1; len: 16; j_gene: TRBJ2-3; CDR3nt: TGTGCCAGCAGTGAACTAGCGGGGACTTACACAGATACGCAGTATTTT; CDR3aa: CASSELAGTYTDTQYF
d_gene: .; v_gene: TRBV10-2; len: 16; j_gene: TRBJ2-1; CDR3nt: TGCGCCAGCAGTGATACGGGTCAGGTCTCCTACAATGAGCAGTTCTTC; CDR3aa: CASSDTGQVSYNEQFF
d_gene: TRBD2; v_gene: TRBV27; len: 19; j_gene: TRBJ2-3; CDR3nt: TGTGCCAGCAGTTTATCGGAACCCGGACTAGCCCCTCTCACAGATACGCAGTATTTT; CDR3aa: CASSLSEPGLAPLTDTQYF